One sample yielded the 14 T cell receptor beta chains listed below, sequenced in a study of T cell clonotyping in hematopoietic cell transplantation. Profiled with immunoSEQ multiplex PCR; TCRdb holds only in-frame clones, not every one. Among 6,200 or so clones, approximately 35% were seen once, and the ten largest hold 15% to 20%. The sample in question was peripheral blood mononuclear cells, obtained 30 days after allogeneic stem cell transplant. These receptors all come from a female patient between 60 and 69 years old who had an allogeneic stem cell transplant, so the T cells may come from the graft donor. Some clones in this sample may be carry-over from other donors' samples.

Only a few counts were recorded for this clone. This chain joins TRBV6-1 and TRBJ1-5; TRBD1 matches 8 bases. V gave up 8 bases and J gave up 7 bases; unmatched junction bases: 7. The length of the CDR3 is 13 residues. Germline V gene lookup returns CDR1 MNHNS and CDR2 SASEGT. The CDR3: CASGQGVAQPQHF. In DNA, the CDR3 is TGTGCCAGCGGACAGGGAGTTGCCCAGCCCCAGCATTTT.

This sequence joins TRBV2 and TRBJ1-2; D is possibly TRBD1 (5 bases). CDR1 SNHLY and CDR2 FYNNEI come from the germline V gene. The CDR3 has 11 amino acids. V was trimmed by 5 bases and J by 8 bases, leaving 9 bases between them. The CDR3 is CASSSGFGYTF. DNA of the CDR3: TGTGCCAGCAGTTCAGGGTTCGGCTACACCTTC.

The V gene is TRBV30, the J gene TRBJ2-7; TRBD1 aligns across 11 bases. CDR3 length equals 14 residues. J lost 3 bases, V lost 3 bases, and 4 bases had no gene match. Germline V lookup: CDR1 GTSNPN, CDR2 SVGIG (reference sequence). The CDR3 DNA follows: TGTGCCTGGAGGACCGGGACAGGGGGCTACGAGCAGTACTTC. It translates to CAWRTGTGGYEQYF.

This clone was detected only a few times. The CDR3, as DNA: TGCAGCGTTGGGGGCTACACCTTC. Amino acid sequence: CSVGGYTF. The chain is built from TRBV29-1 and TRBJ1-2, with no clear D. There are 8 residues in the CDR3. With 4 bases removed from V and 8 bases from J, the gap between germline ends came to 2 bases. Germline V gene lookup returns CDR1 SQVTM and CDR2 ANQGSEA.

J is TRBJ2-5 and V is TRBV4-1, with D possibly matching TRBD2 (5 bases). Germline CDR1 is MGHRA and CDR2 is YSYEKL. The CDR3 is 15 residues long. The germline V and J ends were trimmed by 0 bases and 7 bases, with 15 bases remaining between them. The CDR3 here is CASSQDMVRGGTQYF. In DNA form, the CDR3 reads TGCGCCAGCAGCCAAGATATGGTGAGAGGAGGGACCCAGTACTTC.

This clone was counted a few times. The CDR3 DNA reads TGTGCCTGGAGTGAACTACCGGTCCATAGCAATCAGCCCCAGCATTTT. Its translation: CAWSELPVHSNQPQHF. The rearrangement links TRBV30 to TRBJ1-5; D not resolved. This CDR3 comprises 16 residues. Trimming took off 1 base at V and 0 bases at J, with 13 bases between the two ends. CDR1 is GTSNPN, CDR2 SVGIG, per germline (reference sequence).

This chain joins TRBV14 and TRBJ2-3; D call uncertain. The length of the CDR3 is 13 residues. V was clipped by 4 bases and J by 6 bases, with 11 bases between them. From germline, CDR1 is SGHDN and CDR2 FVKESK. The CDR3 sequence: CASSPYVADTQYF. In DNA form, the CDR3 reads TGTGCCAGCAGCCCCTACGTAGCTGATACGCAGTATTTT. Supplemented by reference TRBV14 and TRBJ2-3, the full variable domain reads EAGVTQFPSHSVIEKGQTVTLRCDPISGHDNLYWYRRVMGKEIKFLLHFVKESKQDESGMPNNRFLAERTGGTYSTLKVQPAELEDSGVYFCASSPYVADTQYFGPGTRLTVL.

V and J are TRBV5-6 and TRBJ1-5; 7 nucleotides line up with TRBD1. V shed 3 bases and J 3 bases; nucleotides not matched to a gene: 3. CDR1 is SGHDT and CDR2 is YYEEEE in the germline V gene. The CDR3 covers 14 residues. The CDR3: CASSYGTVNQPQHF. CDR3 DNA sequence: TGTGCCAGCAGCTATGGGACAGTCAATCAGCCCCAGCATTTT.

V gene TRBV7-2 combines with J gene TRBJ2-3; D unclear. Germline V gives CDR1 SGHTA, CDR2 FQGNSA. The CDR3 runs to 15 residues. V lost 2 bases and J lost 0, with 9 bases in between. The CDR3 bases are TGTGCCAGCAGCTTATTGGGCGGAAGCACAGATACGCAGTATTTT. It yields the protein CASSLLGGSTDTQYF.

The chain has TRBV29-1 and TRBJ1-2, with D possibly TRBD1 on 6 matching bases. With 6 bases removed from V and 8 bases from J, the gap between germline ends came to 19 bases. The CDR3 extends over 13 amino acids. The germline CDR1 and CDR2 sequences are SQVTM and ANQGSEA. CDR3 in DNA: TGCAGCGTCCAATTGACCTATAGGGGGGGCTACACCTTC. This translates into CSVQLTYRGGYTF.

This chain joins TRBV25-1 and TRBJ1-2; 8 bases map to TRBD1. Germline CDR1 MGHDK, CDR2 SYGVNS. This CDR3 has 14 amino acids. V lost 6 bases, J lost 4 bases, and 7 bases stayed unmatched. The CDR3 coding sequence is TGTGCCAGCAGGGAGACAGGGGAAGGCTATGGCTACACCTTC. Protein: CASRETGEGYGYTF.

This chain connects TRBV2 to TRBJ1-5; no clear D. Germline V gene data show CDR1 as SNHLY and CDR2 as FYNNEI. V lost 2 bases and J 4 bases, leaving 12 bases between the germline ends. CDR3 length equals 15 residues. CDR3 nucleotide sequence: TGTGCCAGCAGTGAAATAGGCAGATCAAATCAGCCCCAGCATTTT. Translation: CASSEIGRSNQPQHF.

The V and J genes are TRBV6-5 and TRBJ1-5, with D possibly being TRBD1 (5 bases). The length of the CDR3 is 14 residues. From germline, CDR1 is MNHEY and CDR2 SVGAGI. V was clipped by 6 bases and J by 7 bases, with 16 bases between them. The CDR3 sequence is CASRISGTGQPQHF. The CDR3 DNA follows: TGTGCCAGCAGGATTTCAGGGACCGGGCAGCCCCAGCATTTT.

CDR3 DNA sequence: TGTGCCTGGAATCGAGCGCTGCAAGAGACCCAGTACTTC. It codes for CAWNRALQETQYF. The V call is TRBV30, the J call TRBJ2-5; no clear D gene. V lost 4 bases and J 2 bases, leaving 11 bases between the germline ends. The CDR3 spans 13 residues. Germline V gene sequence: CDR1 GTSNPN, CDR2 SVGIG (reference sequence).